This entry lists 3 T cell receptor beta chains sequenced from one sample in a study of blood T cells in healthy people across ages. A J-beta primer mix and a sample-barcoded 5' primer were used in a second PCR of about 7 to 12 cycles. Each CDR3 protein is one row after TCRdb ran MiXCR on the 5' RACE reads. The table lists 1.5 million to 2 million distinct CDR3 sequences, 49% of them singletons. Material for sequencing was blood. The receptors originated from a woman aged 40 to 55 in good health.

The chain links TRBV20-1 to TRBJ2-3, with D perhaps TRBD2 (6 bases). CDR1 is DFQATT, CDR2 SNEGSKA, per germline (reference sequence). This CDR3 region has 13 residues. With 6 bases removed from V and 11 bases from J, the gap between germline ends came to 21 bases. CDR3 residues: CSAQTSLLGGQYF. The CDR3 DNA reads TGCAGTGCCCAAACGAGCCTCTTGGGAGGGCAGTATTTT.

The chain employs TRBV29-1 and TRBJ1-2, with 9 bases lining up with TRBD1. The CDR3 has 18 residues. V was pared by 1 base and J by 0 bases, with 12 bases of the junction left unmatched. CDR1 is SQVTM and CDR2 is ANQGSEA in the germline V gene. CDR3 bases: TGCAGCGTTGAAGGGGGACAGGGTGGATTGGGGCCTAACTATGGCTACACCTTC. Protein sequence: CSVEGGQGGLGPNYGYTF. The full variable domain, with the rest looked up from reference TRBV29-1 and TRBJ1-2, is SAVISQKPSRDICQRGTSLTIQCQVDSQVTMMFWYRQQPGQSLTLIATANQGSEATYESGFVIDKFPISRPNLTFSTLTVSNMSPEDSSIYLCSVEGGQGGLGPNYGYTFGSGTRLTVV.

This CDR3 is CASSKDRIFGETQYF. The CDR3 region has the DNA TGTGCCAGCAGTAAAGACAGGATTTTCGGAGAGACCCAGTACTTC. The chain couples TRBV6-1 to TRBJ2-5, with D perhaps TRBD1 (6 bases). The V gene's germline CDR1 is MNHNS and CDR2 SASEGT. V lost 5 bases to trimming and J lost 4 bases, with 17 bases between them. This CDR3 contains 15 residues.